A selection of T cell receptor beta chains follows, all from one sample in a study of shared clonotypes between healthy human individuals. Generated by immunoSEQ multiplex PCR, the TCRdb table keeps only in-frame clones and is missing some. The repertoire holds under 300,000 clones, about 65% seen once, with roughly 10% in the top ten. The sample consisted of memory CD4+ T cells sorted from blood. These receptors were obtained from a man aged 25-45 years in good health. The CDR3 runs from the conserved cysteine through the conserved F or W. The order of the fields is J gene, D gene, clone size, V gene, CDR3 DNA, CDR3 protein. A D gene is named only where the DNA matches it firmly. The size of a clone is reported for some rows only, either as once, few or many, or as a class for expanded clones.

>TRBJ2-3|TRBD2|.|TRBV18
TGTGCCAGCTCACCCCCTAGCGGCGGGTTGACAGATACGCAGTATTTT
CASSPPSGGLTDTQYF
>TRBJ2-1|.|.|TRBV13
TGTGCCAGCAGCTTAGACCCAGGGTCCTACAATGAGCAGTTCTTC
CASSLDPGSYNEQFF
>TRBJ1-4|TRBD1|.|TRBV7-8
TGTGCCAGCAGCCCGACAGGGAGTTATGAAAAACTGTTTTTT
CASSPTGSYEKLFF
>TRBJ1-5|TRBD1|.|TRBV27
TGTGCCAGCACTAGGCACAGGGGGCGCAGCGGCAATCAGCCCCAGCATTTT
CASTRHRGRSGNQPQHF
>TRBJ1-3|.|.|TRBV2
TGTGCCAGCAGAGATCCCCGGGCTGGAAACACCATATATTTT
CASRDPRAGNTIYF
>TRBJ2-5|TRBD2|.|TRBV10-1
TGCGCCAGCAGTGATGGTATCGGACTAGCGGGCCAAGAGACCCAGTACTTC
CASSDGIGLAGQETQYF
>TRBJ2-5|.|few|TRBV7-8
TGTGCCAGCAGAAGGGCACGGGGTCAGGAGACCCAGTACTTC
CASRRARGQETQYF
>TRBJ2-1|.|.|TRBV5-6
TGTGCCAGCAGCTTCGGCTGGGGCGAGCAGTTCTTC
CASSFGWGEQFF
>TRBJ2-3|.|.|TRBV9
TGTGCCAGCAGCGTAGGGCGGATGGGTAACACAGATACGCAGTATTTT
CASSVGRMGNTDTQYF
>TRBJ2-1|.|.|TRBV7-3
TGTGCCAGCAGCTTAAGGGGGGCCTCCTACAATGAGCAGTTCTTC
CASSLRGASYNEQFF
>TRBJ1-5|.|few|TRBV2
TGTGCCAGCAGTGTACAGAGCAATCAGCCCCAGCATTTT
CASSVQSNQPQHF
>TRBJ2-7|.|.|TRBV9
TGTGCCAGCAGCGTAGACGGCGGGGTATTCCCTTACGAGCAGTACTTC
CASSVDGGVFPYEQYF
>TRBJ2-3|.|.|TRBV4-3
TGCGCCAGCAGCCAAGGGACGACGTTGATGGGAGATACGCAGTATTTT
CASSQGTTLMGDTQYF
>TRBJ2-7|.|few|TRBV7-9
TGTGCCAGCAGCCATAGCGGAAATCTGCTCTACGAGCAGTACTTC
CASSHSGNLLYEQYF
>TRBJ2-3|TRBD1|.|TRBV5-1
TGCGCCAGCAGCTGGGCTGGGCCAGGGGGTCGCACAGATACGCAGTATTTT
CASSWAGPGGRTDTQYF
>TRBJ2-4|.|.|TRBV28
TGTGCCACCACCAACTCTCGAGATCGCGGAAACATTCAGTACTTC
CATTNSRDRGNIQYF
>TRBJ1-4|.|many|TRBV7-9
TGTGCCAGCAGCTTAGAGGGTGGGAATGAAAAACTGTTTTTT
CASSLEGGNEKLFF
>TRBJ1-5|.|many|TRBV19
TGTGCCAGTAGTGCCAACAGGGTAAGGCAGCCCCAGCATTTT
CASSANRVRQPQHF
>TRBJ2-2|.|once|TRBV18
TGTGCCAGCTCACTGCAGGGACACGGGGAGCTGTTTTTT
CASSLQGHGELFF
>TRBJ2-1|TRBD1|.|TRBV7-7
TGTGCCAGCAGCCTCGTCCCGGGACAGGGAAATGAGCAGTTCTTC
CASSLVPGQGNEQFF
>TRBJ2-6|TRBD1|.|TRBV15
TGTGCCACCAGCAGAGATTTGCGACAGGGGGCATTTGGGGCCAACGTCCTGACTTTC
CATSRDLRQGAFGANVLTF
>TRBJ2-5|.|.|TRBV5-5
TGTGCCAGCAGCCGGGACCCCAAAACGGCCTCTTTCCAAGAGACCCAGTACTTC
CASSRDPKTASFQETQYF
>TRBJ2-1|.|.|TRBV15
TGTGCCACCAGCAGGGACTACAATGAGCAGTTCTTC
CATSRDYNEQFF
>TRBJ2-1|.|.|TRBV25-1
TGTGCCAGCGCTTTCGACCCCTACAATGAGCAGTTCTTC
CASAFDPYNEQFF
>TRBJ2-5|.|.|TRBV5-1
TGCGCCAGCAGCTTGGGCGGCATTTCCCAAGAGACCCAGTACTTC
CASSLGGISQETQYF
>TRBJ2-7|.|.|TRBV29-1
TGCAGCGTTGGTCAGGGTGGGAACGAGCAGTACTTC
CSVGQGGNEQYF
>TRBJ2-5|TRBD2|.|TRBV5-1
TGCGCCAGCGCGGGACTAGCGGAAGAGACCCAGTACTTC
CASAGLAEETQYF
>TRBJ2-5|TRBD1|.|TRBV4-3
TGCGCCAGCAGCCAAGATGCTGGGACAGGGGAGGGTGCCCAGTACTTC
CASSQDAGTGEGAQYF
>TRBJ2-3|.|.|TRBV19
TGTGCCAGTAGTATTGCTGGTCGAGATACGCAGTATTTT
CASSIAGRDTQYF
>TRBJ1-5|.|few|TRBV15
TGTGCCACCAGCAGAGGTACCTTGGGAGGGAGGGGCAATCAGCCCCAGCATTTT
CATSRGTLGGRGNQPQHF
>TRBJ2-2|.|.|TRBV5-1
TGCGCCAGCAGCGATTCGGGTGACACCGGGGAGCTGTTTTTT
CASSDSGDTGELFF
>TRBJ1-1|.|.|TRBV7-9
TGTGCCAGCAGCTTAGGGGGGATAGGGAACACTGAAGCTTTCTTT
CASSLGGIGNTEAFF
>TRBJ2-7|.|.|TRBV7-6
TGTGCCAGCAGCCCCTCAGCGGTCGCCATCTACGAGCAGTACTTC
CASSPSAVAIYEQYF
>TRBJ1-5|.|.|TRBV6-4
TGTGCCAGCAGTGACTCTGGGGGGCAGCCCCAGCATTTT
CASSDSGGQPQHF
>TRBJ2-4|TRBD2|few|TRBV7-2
TGTGCCAGCAGCTCCCAGCCGACTAGCGGGGGAGGGGCCAAAAACATTCAGTACTTC
CASSSQPTSGGGAKNIQYF
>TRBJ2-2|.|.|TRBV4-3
TGCGCCAGCAGCCAAGATCCTAGGGCTACCGGGGAGCTGTTTTTT
CASSQDPRATGELFF